This entry features one T cell receptor (beta chain) sequence. Its matching antigen is unknown. Compared with germline, one end of the junction differs, possibly owing to a read error. This sample is drawn from a study of tumor-infiltrating lymphocytes in primary liver carcinoma. This CDR3 comprises 15 residues. From germline, CDR1 is SGHVS and CDR2 FQNEAQ. Production of TCR beta cDNA used roughly 0.55 ug total RNA together with a constant-region primer. ARM-PCR was slightly modified, and three nested multiplex PCR rounds with it gave rise to the TCR beta libraries. In the first two PCR rounds, TRBV1-TRBV30 forward primers were paired with a C-beta reverse primer, and each round lasted about 9 cycles. Using its own MiXCR run on the multiplex PCR reads, TCRdb lists one record per CDR3 protein. The sample lists around 330,000 distinct CDR3 sequences, approximately 58% occurring once. They got blood RNA out of unsorted whole blood and also pulled out germline DNA. A roughly 4-milliliter peripheral blood sample was collected before surgery.

Whole-study results and caveats: Tumor region pairs overlapped more than did tumor-adjacent and tumor-blood pairs. When set against blood, tumors had a significantly higher top-250-clone fraction (p = 0.039).

Material: peripheral blood. This sequence originates from a woman in her twenties or thirties with primary liver carcinoma and hepatitis B virus infection. The rearrangement joins TRBV7-8 to TRBJ2-1; perhaps TRBD1 as D (5 bases). CDR3 loop: CVSSYARQYYNEQFF. The CDR3 nucleotides read TGTGTCAGCAGCTACGCCAGACAGTACTACAATGAGCAGTTCTTC.